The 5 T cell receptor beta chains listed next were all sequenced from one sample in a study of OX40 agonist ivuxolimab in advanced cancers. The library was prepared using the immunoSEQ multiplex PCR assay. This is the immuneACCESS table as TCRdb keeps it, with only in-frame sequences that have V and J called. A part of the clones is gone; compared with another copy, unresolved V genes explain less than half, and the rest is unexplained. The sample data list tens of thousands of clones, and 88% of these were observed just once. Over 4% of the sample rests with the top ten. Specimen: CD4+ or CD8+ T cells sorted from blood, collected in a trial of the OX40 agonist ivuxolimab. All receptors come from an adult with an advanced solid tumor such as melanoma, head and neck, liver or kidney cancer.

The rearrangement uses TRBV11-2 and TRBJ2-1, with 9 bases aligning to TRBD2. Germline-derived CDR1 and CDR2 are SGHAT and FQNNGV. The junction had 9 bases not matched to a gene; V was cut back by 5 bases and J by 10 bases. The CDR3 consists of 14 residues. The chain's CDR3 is CASSPRLAGWEQFF. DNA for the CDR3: TGTGCCAGCAGCCCCCGTCTAGCGGGATGGGAGCAGTTCTTC.

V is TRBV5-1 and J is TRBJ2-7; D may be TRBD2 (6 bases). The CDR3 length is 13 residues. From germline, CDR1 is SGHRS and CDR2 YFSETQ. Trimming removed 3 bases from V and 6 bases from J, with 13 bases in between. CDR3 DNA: TGCGCCAGCAGCTCCCCTCCAGCGGGCGAGCAGTACTTC. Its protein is CASSSPPAGEQYF.

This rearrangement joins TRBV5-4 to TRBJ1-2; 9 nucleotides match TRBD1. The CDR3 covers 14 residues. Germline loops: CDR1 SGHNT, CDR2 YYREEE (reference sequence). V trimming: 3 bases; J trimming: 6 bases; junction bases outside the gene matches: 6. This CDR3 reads CASSSGQGRDGYTF. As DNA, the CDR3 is TGTGCCAGCAGCTCAGGACAGGGGAGGGATGGCTACACCTTC.

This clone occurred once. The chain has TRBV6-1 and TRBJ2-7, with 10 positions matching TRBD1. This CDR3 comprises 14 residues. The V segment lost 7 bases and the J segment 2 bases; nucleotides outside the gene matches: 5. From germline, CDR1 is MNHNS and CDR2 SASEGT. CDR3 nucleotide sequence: TGTGCCAGCAAAGCGGACAGGGGGGCCTACGAGCAGTACTTC. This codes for CASKADRGAYEQYF.

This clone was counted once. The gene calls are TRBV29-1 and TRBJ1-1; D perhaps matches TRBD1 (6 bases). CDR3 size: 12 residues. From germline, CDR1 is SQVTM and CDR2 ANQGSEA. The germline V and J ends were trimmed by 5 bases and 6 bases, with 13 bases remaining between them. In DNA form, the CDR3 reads TGCAGCGTTCACAGGGTCCTAGCTGAAGCTTTCTTT. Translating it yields CSVHRVLAEAFF.